The following is a TCR beta chain sequence with its context. The antigen is unknown. This entry belongs to a study of cytomegalovirus exposure and HLA in healthy donors. Germline assignment: CDR1 SGDLS and CDR2 YYNGEE. Trimming removed 4 bases from V and 2 bases from J, with 13 bases in between. CDR3 length equals 14 residues. Findings and limits, study-wide: Around 18,000 TCR beta sequences were associated with HLA alleles at 0.05 false discovery rate in a later analysis.

13 Jbeta primers and 60 Vbeta primers were used for the PCR. Method: immunoSEQ multiplex PCR; TCRdb's copy keeps in-frame clones and lacks some. The sample has approximately 84,000 clones, more than 70% seen once. The clonotype was recovered from a male donor in good health and CMV-seropositive. Source material: PBMCs. The chain is built from TRBV9 and TRBJ2-7; tentatively, D is TRBD2 (5 bases). CDR3 sequence reads: CASSTSGNPYEQYF. DNA for the CDR3: TGTGCCAGCAGCACGTCGGGGAATCCCTACGAGCAGTACTTC.